This TCR beta chain appears in the sequencing data of a study of cytomegalovirus exposure and HLA in healthy donors. Overall study findings and caveats: In an earlier analysis, in under 700 donors, most V segments appeared productive either ~87% or ~30% of the time. The study flagged around 160 TCR beta chains as cytomegalovirus-associated.

13 Jbeta primers and 60 Vbeta primers were used for the PCR. TCRdb's table, derived via immunoSEQ multiplex PCR, lists solely in-frame clones and lacks some. The table includes around 90,000 clones, 82% detected once. In the case of this clone: The antigen is undetermined.

The V and J ends lost 2 bases and 6 bases respectively, with 8 bases between them. CDR1 is SEHNR and CDR2 is FQNEAQ in the germline V gene (reference sequence). The CDR3 consists of 12 residues. The V gene is TRBV7-9, the J gene TRBJ2-7; D is ambiguous. The clonotype comes from a man aged 50-59 years in good health and CMV-seronegative. Sequencing input: PBMCs. The CDR3 region has the DNA TGTGCCAGCAGCTTAAGTACAGCCGAGCAGTACTTC. As protein: CASSLSTAEQYF.